This T cell receptor beta chain was recorded in a study of T-cell reconstitution after alpha-beta-depleted transplantation in children. Study conclusions and caveats: Expanded graft clones, several hundred of them, were reportedly the source of alpha-beta T cells about two months after transplant. Surviving recipient T cells and thymic progenitors produced the high day-60 TCRbeta diversity seen in some patients.

V was pared by 1 base and J by 3 bases, with 9 bases between. The CDR3 has 14 residues. CDR1 and CDR2 (germline): LGHNA, YNFKEQ. At least ten counts were recorded for this clonotype. Its antigen remains unidentified. Researchers prepared the TCRbeta library using unique molecular identifiers, the study reports. TCRdb redid the calling of the PCR reads with MiXCR, one entry per CDR3 protein. The sample has about 980,000 distinct CDR3 sequences; roughly 31% are singletons. The TCR was taken from a boy under two years old who had a stem cell transplant for SCID, so the T cells may come from the graft donor. This chain joins TRBV4-2 and TRBJ2-5; unclear D gene. The sequencing here drew on PBMCs, mostly from graft donor cells, taken 360 days after TCRalphabeta/CD19-depleted stem cell transplant. CDR3 sequence (DNA): TGTGCCAGCAGCCAAGGGTCTGGGGAAGAGACCCAGTACTTC. Translated, it gives CASSQGSGEETQYF.